The 10 T cell receptor beta chains reported below all come from one sample, sequenced in a study of blood T cell repertoires in COVID-19 (dated by TCRdb to 2018 to 2021). Receptor libraries were prepared by the immunoSEQ multiplex PCR assay. TCRdb obtained this table from immuneACCESS and retained in-frame rearrangements with V and J assigned. These tables miss some clones; where compared with another copy, unresolved V genes account for less than half of the shortfall, and the remainder is unexplained. This sample is represented by 350,000 to 550,000 clones; 85% to 90% of them were singletons. The ten top clones hold approximately 1.2% of the sample. Sequenced material: PBMCs or T cells enriched from blood (not recorded which). The receptors stem from a man younger than 45 who had recovered from COVID-19.

CDR3 DNA: TGTGCCAGCAGCCCCAGACCCGGCGGCTCCTACGAGCAGTACTTC. Its protein is CASSPRPGGSYEQYF. This chain uses TRBV7-2 with TRBJ2-7, with D unclear. The CDR3 contains 15 residues. From germline, CDR1 is SGHTA and CDR2 FQGNSA. The V and J ends lost 5 bases and 0 bases respectively, with 14 bases between them.

The chain uses TRBV27 and TRBJ2-5; TRBD2 matches 13 bases. The V gene end was trimmed by 7 bases and the J gene end by 5 bases; junction bases not matched to a gene: 16. This CDR3 region has 18 residues. Germline loops: CDR1 MNHEY, CDR2 SMNVEV (reference sequence). The CDR3 DNA sequence: TGTGCCAGCACCCCGAGGGCCGGACTAGCGGGAGCTGGGGAGACCCAGTACTTC. This gives the protein CASTPRAGLAGAGETQYF.

V usage is TRBV4-1 and J usage is TRBJ2-6; D gene ambiguous. This CDR3 has 15 amino acids. The germline V and J ends were trimmed by 0 bases and 1 base, with 4 bases remaining between them. Per the germline V gene, CDR1 is MGHRA and CDR2 is YSYEKL. The CDR3 spells CASSQDESGANVLTF. The CDR3 DNA reads as TGCGCCAGCAGCCAAGATGAGTCTGGGGCCAACGTCCTGACTTTC.

This chain links TRBV5-4 with TRBJ2-7, with 10 bases matching TRBD2. CDR1 is SGHNT, CDR2 YYREEE, per germline (reference sequence). The CDR3 length is 14 residues. Unmatched junction bases numbered 10, after V lost 7 bases and J lost 6 bases. In DNA, the CDR3 is TGTGCCAGCTCTCTTCTAGCGGGAGCGGGCGAGCAGTACTTC. Its translation: CASSLLAGAGEQYF.

CDR3 nucleotide sequence: TGTGCCAGCAGCTCCAACTCTGGAAACACCATATATTTT. Protein: CASSSNSGNTIYF. V usage is TRBV5-4 and J usage is TRBJ1-3; D is undetermined. Trimming cost V 3 bases and J 0 bases, with 4 bases left between them. The germline gives CDR1 SGHNT, CDR2 YYREEE (reference sequence). This CDR3 spans 13 amino acids.

The chain employs TRBV9 and TRBJ1-2; 11 nucleotides align to TRBD1. The J segment lost 7 bases and the V segment lost 4 bases, leaving 6 bases of the junction unmatched. In germline, CDR1 is SGDLS, CDR2 YYNGEE. This CDR3 is built from 14 residues. The CDR3 region has the DNA TGTGCCAGCAGCCCCTCAGGGACAGGGGGTGGCTACACCTTC. Translation: CASSPSGTGGGYTF. The full variable domain, with the rest looked up from reference TRBV9 and TRBJ1-2, is DSGVTQTPKHLITATGQRVTLRCSPRSGDLSVYWYQQSLDQGLQFLIQYYNGEERAKGNILERFSAQQFPDLHSELNLSSLELGDSALYFCASSPSGTGGGYTFGSGTRLTVV.

V gene TRBV19 combines with J gene TRBJ1-1, with D possibly matching TRBD1 (5 bases). V lost 7 bases and J lost 0, with 12 bases in between. CDR1 LNHDA and CDR2 SQIVND come from the germline V gene (reference sequence). CDR3 length: 14 amino acids. The CDR3, as DNA: TGTGCCAGTACCCCCCGACAGCTGAACACTGAAGCTTTCTTT. It is translated as CASTPRQLNTEAFF.

V is TRBV13 and J is TRBJ2-3; TRBD2 matches at 7 bases. J gave up 6 bases and V 11 bases, and 17 bases lay outside the gene matches. The V gene's germline CDR1 is PRHDT and CDR2 FYEKMQ (reference sequence). The CDR3 totals 15 residues. Written as DNA, the CDR3 is TGTGCCGGCTCCCCTAGCGGAAAAGTCGGGGATACGCAGTATTTT. This sequence encodes CAGSPSGKVGDTQYF.

This CDR3 reads CASRPLQGNYGYTF. CDR3 nucleotide sequence: TGTGCCAGCCGCCCTTTACAGGGAAACTATGGCTACACCTTC. This sequence joins TRBV19 and TRBJ1-2, with D maybe TRBD1 (6 bases). V gave up 9 bases and J gave up 2 bases, with 16 bases separating them. The germline V gene has CDR1 LNHDA and CDR2 SQIVND (reference sequence). The CDR3 totals 14 residues.

The chain is built from TRBV6-1 and TRBJ1-1; D may be TRBD1 (5 bases). CDR1 and CDR2 from the germline V gene are MNHNS and SASEGT. The germline V and J ends were trimmed by 3 bases and 1 base, with 12 bases remaining between them. The length of the CDR3 is 15 residues. Written as DNA, the CDR3 is TGTGCCAGCAGTGAGTTTAAAGGGGAGAACACTGAAGCTTTCTTT. This sequence encodes CASSEFKGENTEAFF.